This entry is about one T cell receptor beta chain. Time point specified: newly diagnosed GD, antithyroid drugs for less than 3 months. From RNA extracted from PBMCs, the TCR library was made. The CDR3 covers 16 residues. With 3 bases removed from V and 0 bases from J, the gap between germline ends came to 13 bases. Per germline, CDR1 SGHDN and CDR2 FVKESK. The data stem from a study of regulatory T cells in long-lasting Graves disease. Arm-PCR of CDR3 regions and iRepertoire HTBI primers were used to build TCR beta libraries. TCRdb recomputed calls from the multiplex PCR reads with MiXCR, one row per CDR3 protein. The repertoire includes 350,000 to 500,000 distinct CDR3 sequences, less than 15% of them detected once, and about a sixth sits in the top ten. These data are also associated with another study on T cells in Graves' hyperthyroidism and ophthalmopathy. As that report states: When the TCR CDR3 underwent first-round RT-PCR, the HTBI primer set was used.

The receptor was isolated from a woman in her 50s with Graves disease. The J gene is TRBJ2-3, the V gene TRBV14; either TRBD1 or TRBD2 may supply D (5 bases each). This specimen was peripheral blood mononuclear cells (PBMCs), taken at new diagnosis, from a patient treated with antithyroid drugs. This CDR3 is CASSQMRAGSTDTQYF. CDR3 bases: TGTGCCAGCAGCCAGATGAGGGCAGGGAGCACAGATACGCAGTATTTT. Full variable domain (rest looked up from reference TRBV14 and TRBJ2-3): EAGVTQFPSHSVIEKGQTVTLRCDPISGHDNLYWYRRVMGKEIKFLLHFVKESKQDESGMPNNRFLAERTGGTYSTLKVQPAELEDSGVYFCASSQMRAGSTDTQYFGPGTRLTVL.